Listed below are T cell receptor beta chains from one sample, sequenced in a study of T-cell reconstitution after alpha-beta-depleted transplantation in children. TCRdb reprocessed the PCR reads with MiXCR, giving one entry per CDR3 protein. The sample includes about a million distinct CDR3 sequences, about 30% of them seen just once. The sequencing here drew on PBMCs, mostly from graft donor cells, taken 360 days after TCRalphabeta/CD19-depleted stem cell transplant. The receptors were gathered from a boy less than two years old who had a stem cell transplant for SCID, so the T cells may come from the graft donor. CDR3s include the opening cysteine and the closing phenylalanine or tryptophan. D genes are given only for firm matches. Expanded clones get a size class; other rows say once, few or many, or leave the size out.

-,TRBV11-2,TRBJ2-7,-,TGTGCCAGCAGCTTCTTGGACCCCCGCTACGAGCAGTACTTC,CASSFLDPRYEQYF
-,TRBV2,TRBJ2-2,-,TGTGCCAGCAGTGAACGCCGGTCCCCCACCGGGGAGCTGTTTTTT,CASSERRSPTGELFF
TRBD2,TRBV4-1,TRBJ2-7,-,TGCGCCAGCAGCCCGGTCGGGGGGGCCTCTTTCTACGAGCAGTACTTC,CASSPVGGASFYEQYF
-,TRBV7-8,TRBJ1-3,-,TGTGCCAGCAGCGGCTTAGGGGGAAACTCTCCGGGAAACACCATATATTTT,CASSGLGGNSPGNTIYF
-,TRBV28,TRBJ1-5,-,TGTGCCAGCAGTTTAAGTAAGAGGGGTAGGGGCAATCAGCCCCAGCATTTT,CASSLSKRGRGNQPQHF
-,TRBV10-3,TRBJ2-2,-,TGTGCCATCCCTTCTCGACGGGAAGGGGACACCGGGGAGCTGTTTTTT,CAIPSRREGDTGELFF
-,TRBV29-1,TRBJ1-2,-,TGCAGCGTTGAAGATCGGGGGGGAGCTAACTATGGCTACACCTTC,CSVEDRGGANYGYTF
-,TRBV5-1,TRBJ2-5,-,TGCGCCAGCAGCTCCAGACAGTACCAAGAGACCCAGTACTTC,CASSSRQYQETQYF
-,TRBV6-1,TRBJ2-7,-,TGTGCCAGCAGTGAAGCGTTTGGGGGATCCGAGCAGTACTTC,CASSEAFGGSEQYF
TRBD2,TRBV7-6,TRBJ2-7,-,TGTGCCAGCAGCTTCTCACCAGCGGGGGGGCGGATCGAGCAGTACTTC,CASSFSPAGGRIEQYF
-,TRBV13,TRBJ1-6,few,TGTGCCAGCAGCTTAGGGGCGGGGCTAGGGCCCCTCCACTTT,CASSLGAGLGPLHF
TRBD2,TRBV28,TRBJ2-3,-,TGTGCCAGCAGTTTGCCTAGCGGGGGTATAACAGATACGCAGTATTTT,CASSLPSGGITDTQYF